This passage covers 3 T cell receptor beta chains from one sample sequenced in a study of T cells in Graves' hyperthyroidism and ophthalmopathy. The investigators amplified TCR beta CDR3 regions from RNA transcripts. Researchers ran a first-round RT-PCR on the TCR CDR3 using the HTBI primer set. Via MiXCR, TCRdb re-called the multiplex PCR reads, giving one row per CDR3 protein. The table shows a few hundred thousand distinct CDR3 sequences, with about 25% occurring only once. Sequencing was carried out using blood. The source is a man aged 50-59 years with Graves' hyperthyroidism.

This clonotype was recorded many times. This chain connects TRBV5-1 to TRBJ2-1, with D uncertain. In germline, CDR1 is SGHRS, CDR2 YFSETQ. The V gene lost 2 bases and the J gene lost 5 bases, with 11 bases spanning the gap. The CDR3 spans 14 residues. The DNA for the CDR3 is TGCGCCAGCAGCTTTTCCGGCGGAAACAATGAGCAGTTCTTC. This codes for CASSFSGGNNEQFF.

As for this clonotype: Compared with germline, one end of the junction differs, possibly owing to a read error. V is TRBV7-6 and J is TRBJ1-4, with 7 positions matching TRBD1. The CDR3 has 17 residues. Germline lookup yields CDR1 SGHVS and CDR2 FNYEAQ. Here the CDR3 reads CASSFSQGGSTNEKLFF. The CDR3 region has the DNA TGTGCCAGCAGCTTTTCCCAAGGGGGCTCAACGAATGAAAAACTGTTTTTT.

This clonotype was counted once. CDR3: CATSDPGTGDNEKLFF. The CDR3 DNA is TGTGCCACCAGTGACCCGGGGACAGGGGACAATGAAAAACTGTTTTTT. The chain couples TRBV24-1 to TRBJ1-4; 10 bases map to TRBD1. This CDR3 spans 16 amino acids. With V trimmed by 4 bases and J by 5 bases, 6 bases remained unmatched. Germline CDR1 reads KGHDR; CDR2 reads SFDVKD.